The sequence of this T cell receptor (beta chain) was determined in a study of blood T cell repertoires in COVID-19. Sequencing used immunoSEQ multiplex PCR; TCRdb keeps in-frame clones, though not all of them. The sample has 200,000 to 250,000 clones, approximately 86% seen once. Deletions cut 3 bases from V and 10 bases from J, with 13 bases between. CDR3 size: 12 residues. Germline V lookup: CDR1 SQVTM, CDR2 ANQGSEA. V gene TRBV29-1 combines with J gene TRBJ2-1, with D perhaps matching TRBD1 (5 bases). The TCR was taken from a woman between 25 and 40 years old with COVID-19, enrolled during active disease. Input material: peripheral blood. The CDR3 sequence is CSVEVGAGEQFF. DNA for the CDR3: TGCAGCGTTGAGGTAGGGGCAGGAGAGCAGTTCTTC.